One sample yielded the 14 T cell receptor beta chains listed below, sequenced in a study of monozygotic twins with inflammatory bowel disease. TCRdb reworked the 5' RACE reads into one entry per CDR3 protein, no DNA. The table for this sample gives approximately 150,000 distinct CDR3 sequences. Sequenced input: blood. The receptor set was obtained from a human donor with ulcerative colitis or Crohn's disease, or a healthy co-twin of an affected twin (not recorded which).

The chain carries TRBV20-1 and TRBJ1-5; the D call of TRBD1 rests on TCRdb alone, since no DNA is present to check it. CDR1 is DFQATT and CDR2 is SNEGSKA in the germline V gene (reference sequence). There are 16 residues in the CDR3. This CDR3 reads CSARAIRTVSNQPQHF.

The chain's CDR3 is CASSPSLGGEQYF. V usage is TRBV18 and J usage is TRBJ2-7; lacking DNA, the TRBD2 call made by TCRdb goes unchecked. CDR3 length equals 13 residues. Per germline, CDR1 KGHSH and CDR2 LQKENI.

This chain uses TRBV9 with TRBJ2-5; TCRdb reports TRBD2, a call that lacks DNA to check it against. Germline values: CDR1 SGDLS, CDR2 YYNGEE. There are 16 residues in the CDR3. CDR3 protein: CASSIRPAGGRETQYF.

This rearrangement joins TRBV5-6 to TRBJ2-4; the D call from TCRdb, TRBD2, cannot be confirmed without DNA. Per the germline V gene, CDR1 is SGHDT and CDR2 is YYEEEE. The CDR3 loop spans 15 amino acids. Here the CDR3 reads CASSREGGPVNIQYF.

The chain couples TRBV7-9 to TRBJ1-3. Germline V CDR1 and CDR2: SEHNR, FQNEAQ (reference sequence). This CDR3 has 13 residues. The CDR3 region is CASSLDIDVTIYF.

The chain recombines TRBV28 with TRBJ1-5. Germline loops: CDR1 MDHEN, CDR2 SYDVKM. The CDR3 covers 17 residues. CDR3 region: CASSLSSQGPYNQPQHF.

The chain has TRBV5-1 and TRBJ2-3. Germline V gene sequence: CDR1 SGHRS, CDR2 YFSETQ. This CDR3 contains 12 residues. Here the CDR3 reads CASSSLEATQYF.

The chain employs TRBV5-6 and TRBJ2-3; TCRdb proposes TRBD2, but this gene call is untestable without DNA. Germline V CDR1 and CDR2: SGHDT, YYEEEE. There are 17 residues in the CDR3. CDR3 in amino acids: CASSLGPQRGFTDTQYF.

CDR3 region: CASRLGSIYEQYF. The chain has TRBV12-3 or TRBV12-4 and TRBJ2-7. There are 13 residues in the CDR3.

This chain uses TRBV15 with TRBJ2-5. Germline assignment: CDR1 LNHNV and CDR2 YYDKDF (reference sequence). The CDR3 is 16 residues long. This chain's CDR3 is CATSRDYLDGTETQYF.

J is TRBJ2-7 and V is TRBV5-5; TCRdb outputs TRBD1, but without DNA this stays unchecked. Germline CDR1 reads SGHKS; CDR2 reads YYEKEE (reference sequence). The CDR3 is made up of 15 amino acids. CDR3 amino acids: CASSRTGQENYEQYF.

V is TRBV5-4 and J is TRBJ2-6. The CDR3 covers 15 residues. Per germline, CDR1 SGHNT and CDR2 YYREEE (reference sequence). CDR3 amino acids: CASSREAAGANVLTF.

The V call is TRBV4-2, the J call TRBJ2-3. Germline V CDR1 and CDR2: LGHNA, YNFKEQ. The CDR3 is 13 residues long. This CDR3 reads CASSQDSPDTQYF.

The chain has TRBV19 and TRBJ2-1; the D call from TCRdb, TRBD2, cannot be confirmed without DNA. In germline, CDR1 is LNHDA, CDR2 SQIVND (reference sequence). The CDR3 runs 16 residues. The CDR3 region is CASSQTRLARYNEQFF.